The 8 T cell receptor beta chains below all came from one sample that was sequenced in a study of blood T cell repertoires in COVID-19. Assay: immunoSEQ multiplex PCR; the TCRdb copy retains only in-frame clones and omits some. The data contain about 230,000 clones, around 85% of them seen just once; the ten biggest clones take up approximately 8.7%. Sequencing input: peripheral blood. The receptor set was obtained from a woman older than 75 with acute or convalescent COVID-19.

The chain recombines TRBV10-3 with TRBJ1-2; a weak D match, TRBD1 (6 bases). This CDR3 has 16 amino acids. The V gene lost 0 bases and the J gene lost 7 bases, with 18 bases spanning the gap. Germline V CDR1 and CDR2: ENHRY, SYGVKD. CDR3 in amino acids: CAISESTAGDGGGYTF. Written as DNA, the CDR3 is TGTGCCATCAGTGAGTCGACGGCAGGGGATGGGGGTGGCTACACCTTC.

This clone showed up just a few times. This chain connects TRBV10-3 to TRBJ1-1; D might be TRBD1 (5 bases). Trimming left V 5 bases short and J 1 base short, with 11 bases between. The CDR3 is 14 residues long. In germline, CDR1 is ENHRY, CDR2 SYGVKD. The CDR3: CAISLTQGNTEAFF. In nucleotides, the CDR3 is TGTGCCATCAGTTTGACCCAGGGGAACACTGAAGCTTTCTTT.

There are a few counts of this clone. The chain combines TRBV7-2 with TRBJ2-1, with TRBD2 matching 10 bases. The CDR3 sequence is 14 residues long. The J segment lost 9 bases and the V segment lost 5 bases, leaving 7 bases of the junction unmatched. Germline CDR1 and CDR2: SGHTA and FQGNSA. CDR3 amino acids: CASSPTRTSGEQFF. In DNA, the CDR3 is TGTGCCAGCAGCCCAACTCGGACTAGCGGTGAGCAGTTCTTC.

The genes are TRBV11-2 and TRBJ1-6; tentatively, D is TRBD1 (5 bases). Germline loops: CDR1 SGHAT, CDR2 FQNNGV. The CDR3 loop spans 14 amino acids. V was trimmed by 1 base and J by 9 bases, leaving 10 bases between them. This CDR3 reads CASSLGGGTSPLHF. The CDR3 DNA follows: TGTGCCAGCAGCTTAGGGGGGGGGACTTCACCCCTCCACTTT.

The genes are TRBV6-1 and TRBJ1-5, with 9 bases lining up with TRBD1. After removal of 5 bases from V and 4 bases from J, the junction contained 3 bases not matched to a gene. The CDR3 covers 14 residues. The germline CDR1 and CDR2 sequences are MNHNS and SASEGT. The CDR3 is CASSQGQGNQPQHF. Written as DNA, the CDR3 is TGTGCCAGCAGTCAGGGACAGGGAAATCAGCCCCAGCATTTT.

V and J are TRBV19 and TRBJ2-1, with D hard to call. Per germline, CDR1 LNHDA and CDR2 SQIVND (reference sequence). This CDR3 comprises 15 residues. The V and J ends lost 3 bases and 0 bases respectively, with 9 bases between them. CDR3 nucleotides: TGTGCCAGTAGTATTCTCGAGAGCTCCTACAATGAGCAGTTCTTC. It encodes CASSILESSYNEQFF.

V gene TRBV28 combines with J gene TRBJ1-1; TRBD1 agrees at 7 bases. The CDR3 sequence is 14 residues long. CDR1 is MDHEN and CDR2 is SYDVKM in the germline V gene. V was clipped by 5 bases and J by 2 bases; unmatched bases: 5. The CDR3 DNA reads TGTGCCAGCAGTACTGGGACAGTAAACACTGAAGCTTTCTTT. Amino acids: CASSTGTVNTEAFF.

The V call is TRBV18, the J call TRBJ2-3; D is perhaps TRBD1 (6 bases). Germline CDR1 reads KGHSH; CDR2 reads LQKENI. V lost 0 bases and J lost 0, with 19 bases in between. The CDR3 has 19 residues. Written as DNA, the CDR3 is TGTGCCAGCTCACCACCACCCCTCAGGACAGCGCGAAGCACAGATACGCAGTATTTT. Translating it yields CASSPPPLRTARSTDTQYF.